This TCR beta chain was identified during a study of CD8 T cells in ankylosing spondylitis. TCRdb reanalysed the 5' RACE reads using MiXCR and keeps one entry per CDR3 protein. The data contain some 350,000 distinct CDR3 sequences, roughly 15% of them singletons. This CDR3 is built from 13 residues. The germline V gene has CDR1 MNHEY and CDR2 SMNVEV (reference sequence). V was trimmed by 7 bases and J by 3 bases, leaving 13 bases between them. The receptor comes from a male donor with ankylosing spondylitis or in good health (not recorded which). Sequencing was done on a sample of blood, either unsorted or a sorted T cell fraction (not recorded which). The rearrangement uses TRBV27 and TRBJ2-7; TRBD1 is a possible D gene (6 bases). The CDR3 protein is CASKSQGRYEQYF. DNA of the CDR3: TGTGCCAGCAAGTCCCAGGGGCGCTACGAGCAGTACTTC.